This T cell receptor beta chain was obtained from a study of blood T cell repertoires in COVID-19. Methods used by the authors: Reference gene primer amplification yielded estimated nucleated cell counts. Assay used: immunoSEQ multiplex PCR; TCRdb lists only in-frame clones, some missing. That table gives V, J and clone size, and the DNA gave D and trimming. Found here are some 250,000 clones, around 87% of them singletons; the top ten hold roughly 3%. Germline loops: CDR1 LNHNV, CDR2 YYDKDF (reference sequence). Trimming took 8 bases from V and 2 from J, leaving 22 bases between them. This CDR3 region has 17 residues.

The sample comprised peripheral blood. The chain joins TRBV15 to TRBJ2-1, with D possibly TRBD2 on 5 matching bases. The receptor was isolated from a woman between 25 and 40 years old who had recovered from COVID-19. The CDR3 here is CATCDFLKGGTYNEQFF. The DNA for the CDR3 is TGTGCCACCTGCGACTTCCTCAAAGGAGGAACCTACAATGAGCAGTTCTTC.